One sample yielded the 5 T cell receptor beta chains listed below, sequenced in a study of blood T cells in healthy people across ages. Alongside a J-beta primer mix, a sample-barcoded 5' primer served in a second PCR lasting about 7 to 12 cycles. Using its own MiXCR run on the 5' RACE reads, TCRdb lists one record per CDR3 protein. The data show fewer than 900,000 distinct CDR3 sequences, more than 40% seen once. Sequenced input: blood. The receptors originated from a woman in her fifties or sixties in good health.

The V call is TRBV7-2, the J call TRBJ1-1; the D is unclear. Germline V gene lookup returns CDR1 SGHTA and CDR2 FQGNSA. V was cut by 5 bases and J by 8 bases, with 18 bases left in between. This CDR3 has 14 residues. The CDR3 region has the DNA TGTGCCAGCAGCCACCGACTAAACAGATTCGAAGCTTTCTTT. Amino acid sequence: CASSHRLNRFEAFF.

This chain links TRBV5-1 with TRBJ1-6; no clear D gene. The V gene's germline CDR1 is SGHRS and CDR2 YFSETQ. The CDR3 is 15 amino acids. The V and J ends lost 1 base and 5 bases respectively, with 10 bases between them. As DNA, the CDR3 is TGCGCCAGCAGCTTGATCTCCAGCCATAATTCACCCCTCCACTTT. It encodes CASSLISSHNSPLHF. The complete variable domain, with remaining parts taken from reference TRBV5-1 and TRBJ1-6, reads KAGVTQTPRYLIKTRGQQVTLSCSPISGHRSVSWYQQTPGQGLQFLFEYFSETQRNKGNFPGRFSGRQFSNSRSEMNVSTLELGDSALYLCASSLISSHNSPLHFGNGTRLTVT.

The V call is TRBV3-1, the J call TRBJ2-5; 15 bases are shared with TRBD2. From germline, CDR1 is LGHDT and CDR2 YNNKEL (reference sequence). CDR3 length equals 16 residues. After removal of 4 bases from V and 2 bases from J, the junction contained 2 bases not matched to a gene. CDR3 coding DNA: TGTGCCAGCAGCCGCGGACTAGCGGGGGGGCAAGAGACCCAGTACTTC. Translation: CASSRGLAGGQETQYF.

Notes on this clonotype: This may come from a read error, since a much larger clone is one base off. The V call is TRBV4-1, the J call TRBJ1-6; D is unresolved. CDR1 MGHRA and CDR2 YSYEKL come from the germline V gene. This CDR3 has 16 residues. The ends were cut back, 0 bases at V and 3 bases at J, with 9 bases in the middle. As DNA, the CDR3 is TGCGCCAGCAGCCAAGAGGTCGCAGTCTATAATTCACCCCTCCACTTT. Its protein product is CASSQEVAVYNSPLHF.

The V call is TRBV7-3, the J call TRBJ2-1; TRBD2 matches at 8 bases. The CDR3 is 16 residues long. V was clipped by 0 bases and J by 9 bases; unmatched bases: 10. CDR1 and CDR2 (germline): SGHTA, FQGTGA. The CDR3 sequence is CASSLTLGTRLSEQFF. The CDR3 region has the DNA TGTGCCAGCAGCTTAACGTTAGGGACTAGACTTAGTGAGCAGTTCTTC. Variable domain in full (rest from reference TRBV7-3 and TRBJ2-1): GAGVSQTPSNKVTEKGKYVELRCDPISGHTALYWYRQSLGQGPEFLIYFQGTGAADDSGLPNDRFFAVRPEGSVSTLKIQRTERGDSAVYLCASSLTLGTRLSEQFFGPGTRLTVL.